The rows below give T cell receptor beta chains drawn from one sample of a study of chemoradiotherapy in HPV16-positive cancers. The assay was immunoSEQ multiplex PCR, and TCRdb's table has in-frame clones only and misses some. The data contain over 10,000 clones, roughly 73% of them singletons. Sample collection occurred from a patient who underwent chemoradiotherapy. Source of these receptors: a human donor with HPV-associated anogenital cancer. Each CDR3 is given with its conserved first and last residue. The D gene is left open where the match is weak. Rows give clone size only sometimes, using once, few, many, or a class for an expanded clone.

. | TRBJ1-5 | . | TRBV4-1 | TGCGCCAGCAGCCAACTTGACCTAATCCCCGTATTGGGGGGGATTGGTAATCAGCCCCAGCATTTT | CASSQLDLIPVLGGIGNQPQHF
. | TRBJ1-1 | few | TRBV10-3 | TGTGCCATCAGTGAGTCGAACAGTGAAGCTTTCTTT | CAISESNSEAFF
. | TRBJ2-3 | . | TRBV7-2 | TGTGCCAGCAGCTTAGTCGGGGGCGGGGGAGATACGCAGTATTTT | CASSLVGGGGDTQYF
. | TRBJ1-1 | . | TRBV7-9 | TGTGCCAGCAGCGTAATGGGTATAGAAGCTTTCTTT | CASSVMGIEAFF
TRBD2 | TRBJ2-2 | . | TRBV7-9 | TGTGCCAGCAGCTTCGGGCGGGGGGGTAACACCGGGGAGCTGTTTTTT | CASSFGRGGNTGELFF
TRBD2 | TRBJ2-7 | once | TRBV7-6 | TGTGCCAGCAGCTTAGCGCCCTGGACTAGCGGGGACTACGAGCAGTACTTC | CASSLAPWTSGDYEQYF
. | TRBJ1-5 | . | TRBV9 | TGTGCCAGCAGCGTAGGTGCAGGGCGAAATGAACCCCAGCATTTT | CASSVGAGRNEPQHF
. | TRBJ1-2 | . | TRBV7-2 | TGTGCCAGCCGAGGACCGGGGCGTAACTATGGCTACACCTTC | CASRGPGRNYGYTF
. | TRBJ2-6 | . | TRBV6-4 | TGTGCCAGCAGTGACTCCGGGGTCTCTGGGGCCAACGTCCTGACTTTC | CASSDSGVSGANVLTF
. | TRBJ2-2 | . | TRBV4-1 | TGCGCCAGCAGCCAAGATCCTTCTGCTCAAACTCGGGGGATCAACACCGGGGAGCTGTTTTTT | CASSQDPSAQTRGINTGELFF
. | TRBJ1-6 | . | TRBV11-1 | TGTGCCAGCAGCTTACGAAAAGATTCACCCCTCCACTTT | CASSLRKDSPLHF
. | TRBJ1-4 | . | TRBV4-3 | TGCGCCAGCAGCCAAGATAGGGGACTGTCTAATGAAAAACTGTTTTTT | CASSQDRGLSNEKLFF
TRBD1 | TRBJ1-6 | . | TRBV13 | TGTGCCAGCAGCCCATCCCCCTGGACAGGGAATTCACCCCTCCACTTT | CASSPSPWTGNSPLHF
. | TRBJ2-1 | . | TRBV18 | TGTGCCAGCTCATTCGACAGGCACAATGAGCAGTTCTTC | CASSFDRHNEQFF
TRBD2 | TRBJ2-5 | . | TRBV7-9 | TGTGCCAGCAGCCTAGCGGACGGTCCAGTGTCCCAGTACTTC | CASSLADGPVSQYF
. | TRBJ2-7 | . | TRBV30 | TGTGCCTGGAGTGTCGGCGCATTCTACGAGCAGTACTTC | CAWSVGAFYEQYF
TRBD2 | TRBJ2-1 | . | TRBV7-2 | TGTGCCAGCAGCTTAGCTTATTTTCGGACTAGCGAGGGCCGTGGGGATGAGCAGTTCTTC | CASSLAYFRTSEGRGDEQFF
. | TRBJ1-1 | . | TRBV6-5 | TGTGCCAGCAGTTACTCCAGGCGGGTGAACACTGAAGCTTTCTTT | CASSYSRRVNTEAFF
. | TRBJ1-1 | . | TRBV27 | TGTGCCAGCAGTTTATCGAGGCACACTGAAGCTTTCTTT | CASSLSRHTEAFF
TRBD1 | TRBJ1-1 | . | TRBV11-1 | TGTGCCAGCAGCTTAAGGGAAGGGGGCGTACGAGTAGCTTTCTTT | CASSLREGGVRVAFF
. | TRBJ2-6 | . | TRBV5-4 | TGTGCCAGCAGCTTGGAGAGGGCAGGGGCCAACGTCCTGACTTTC | CASSLERAGANVLTF
. | TRBJ2-4 | once | TRBV5-5 | TGTGCCAGCAGCTCTAAAAACATTCAGTACTTC | CASSSKNIQYF
TRBD2 | TRBJ2-2 | . | TRBV7-2 | TGTGCCAGCAGTCCTAGCGGGGTCAGGAACGGGGAGCTGTTTTTT | CASSPSGVRNGELFF
TRBD2 | TRBJ2-5 | . | TRBV29-1 | TGCAGCCTTGAGCTAGCGGCGGGGACCCAGTACTTC | CSLELAAGTQYF
. | TRBJ2-7 | . | TRBV18 | TGTGCCAGCTCACTTACCGGGTCGGCAATCTACGAGCAGTACTTC | CASSLTGSAIYEQYF
TRBD1 | TRBJ2-7 | . | TRBV4-3 | TGCGCCAGCAGCCAACGGGACAGGGAAAAGGAGCAGTACTTC | CASSQRDREKEQYF
. | TRBJ1-5 | few | TRBV9 | TGTGCCAGCAGCGTAGGAACAGATCAGCCCCAGCATTTT | CASSVGTDQPQHF
. | TRBJ1-2 | few | TRBV7-3 | TGTGCCAGCAGCCCAGGAGGACCGGCCCGTGTTGCCTTC | CASSPGGPARVAF
TRBD1 | TRBJ2-2 | few | TRBV30 | TGTGCCTGGAATCCGGGACAGCGCACCGGGGAGCTGTTTTTT | CAWNPGQRTGELFF
TRBD2 | TRBJ2-2 | . | TRBV18 | TGTGCCAGCTCACCACAGACTAGCGGGGGTTACACCGGGGAGCTGTTTTTT | CASSPQTSGGYTGELFF
. | TRBJ1-2 | . | TRBV7-2 | TGTGCCAGCAGCGCCCGGACAGCTACAAACTATGGCTACACCTTC | CASSARTATNYGYTF
TRBD1 | TRBJ2-7 | . | TRBV11-3 | TGTGCCAGCAGCGTAGGTGGACAGGGTACGTACGAGCAGTACTTC | CASSVGGQGTYEQYF
. | TRBJ2-7 | . | TRBV6-6 | TGTGCCAGCAGCTATATCTACGAGCAGTACTTC | CASSYIYEQYF
TRBD1 | TRBJ1-1 | . | TRBV2 | TGTGCCAGCAGTGAGGACAGGGTAGGGTTCACTGAAGCTTTCTTT | CASSEDRVGFTEAFF
TRBD2 | TRBJ2-1 | . | TRBV18 | TGTGCCAGTTCTGGGCTAGCGGGGGTGAGCTCCTACAATGAGCAGTTCTTC | CASSGLAGVSSYNEQFF
TRBD1 | TRBJ2-3 | once | TRBV4-2 | TGTGCCAGCAGCCACGGGACAGGGGTGGCAGATACGCAGTATTTT | CASSHGTGVADTQYF
TRBD1 | TRBJ1-2 | . | TRBV7-2 | TGTGCCAGCAGCTCTTCCTCGGACAGGGGGCGCCGGGTCGACTATGGCTACACCTTC | CASSSSSDRGRRVDYGYTF
. | TRBJ2-5 | . | TRBV19 | TGTGCCAGTAGTAACCCCCTTACTGGGGGGGAGACCCAGTACTTC | CASSNPLTGGETQYF
. | TRBJ1-2 | few | TRBV19 | TGTGCCAGTTCCGAGAGGGGGGATGACTATGGCTACACCTTC | CASSERGDDYGYTF
. | TRBJ2-7 | . | TRBV7-7 | TGTGCTAGCAGCTTATCCCCGCGGGACGAGCAGTACTTC | CASSLSPRDEQYF
TRBD2 | TRBJ2-3 | . | TRBV7-2 | TGTGCCAGCAGCGTCCCAAGCGGGGGGGCCGGTACAGATACGCAGTATTTT | CASSVPSGGAGTDTQYF
TRBD2 | TRBJ2-1 | . | TRBV4-2 | TGTGCCAGCAGCCAAGACGGGGGGGCCCCCAATGAGCAGTTCTTC | CASSQDGGAPNEQFF
. | TRBJ1-2 | . | TRBV9 | TGTGCCAGCAGTATATCTGAGACTGAAGCTTACTATGGCTACACCTTC | CASSISETEAYYGYTF
. | TRBJ1-1 | once | TRBV5-1 | TGCGCCAGCCATCACGTCCGGTCAGCCAACACTGAAGCTTTCTTT | CASHHVRSANTEAFF
. | TRBJ1-2 | few | TRBV30 | TGTGCCTGGAAAGGATTCAACTATGGCTACACCTTC | CAWKGFNYGYTF